This TCR beta chain was obtained from a study of HIV-infected patients and healthy controls (TCRdb year 2014). About the investigation overall: The study asked whether deep sequencing of the TCR repertoire from small blood samples of HIV patients could detect immune perturbation and reconstitution.

Reverse transcription of about 500 ng RNA was performed with SuperScript III using primers directed against the alpha and beta constant regions. Separate alpha and beta chain libraries were made by chain-specific third strand synthesis with multiplexing indices. The protocol used a single primer pair to amplify all rearrangements within a chain, which avoided primer bias, and attached molecular barcodes to each cDNA molecule. T4 RNA Ligase 1 joined purified cDNA to a 5' RACE adapter that carried a random hexamer and the SP2 sequencing primer site. The authors primed second strand synthesis from the SP2 site with Phusion polymerase and used slow temperature ramps to favor optimal annealing. Each molecule's 12-nucleotide barcode consisted of two random hexamer sequences, both added before amplification and joined together. A short first PCR added P5 and P7 adapter elements plus a second index, followed by a roughly 25-cycle amplification PCR with P5s and P7 primers. The libraries went through 25 to 35 PCR cycles in total, were quantified on a Qubit, were sized on a Bioanalyzer, and were diluted to roughly 4 nM. Normalized libraries were sequenced on an Illumina MiSeq with 2 x 250 paired-end kits. Reverse transcription reactions were cleaned up on MinElute columns and eluted into approximately 10 ul Tris-Cl. A 1:1 ratio of AMPure XP beads was used to clean the adapter ligations after they had run for 23 hours at 16 degrees C. The authors processed their data as follows. Demultiplexed FASTQ files were processed with a modified Decombinator that output V, J, insert and barcode information. Sequences sharing a barcode but differing from the dominant sequence were discarded as errors, and barcodes clustered at Levenshtein distance 3 were counted to estimate original cDNA molecules. The R packages ineq, vegan, igraph and RCytoscape were used for downstream analyses, together with IMGT nomenclature and CDR3 definitions. To avoid skew from clonal expansion, each TCR was counted once, and V gene usage was computed over distinct sequences. Whenever two unique CDR3 amino acid sequences within a donor differed by a single Levenshtein edit, similarity networks linked them. Published HIV-specific CDR3s (around 91 alpha, 700 or so beta) and CMV-specific CDR3s (roughly 12 alpha, 250 to 300 beta) were compiled and searched for in the repertoires. Random subsampling to size-matched repertoires showed patients' decreased diversity was not caused by their lower sequence numbers. TCRdb handled the public reads itself, with Q25 trimming in fastp and clone calling in MiXCR, and kept productive beta chains. Each CDR3 protein appears once, grouped with its most common genes and DNA. These V and J calls rely on TCRdb rather than the paper's analysis. The sample table holds about 17,000 distinct CDR3 sequences, of which 4.5% to 5.5% were seen once. The top ten hold under 2% of the sample.

This clonotype has ten or more counts. What this receptor recognizes is not known. No base-level quality is on record; no much larger clone is a single base apart. Overall results and qualifications from the work: Oligoclonality may be reflected in the significantly higher mean Gini indices of HIV-infected repertoires compared with controls. The study did not determine donor HLA types. Mean usage differed significantly between HIV-infected patients and controls for eight alpha and eight beta V genes. HIV-associated CDR3s exhibited a significant reduction in frequency during therapy, whereas CMV-associated CDR3s exhibited no significant change, although the majority increased in frequency. Slight age and sex profile differences between the study cohorts did not explain the observed diversity differences. Size-matched repertoire data did not replicate the apparent post-therapy recovery of the Gini index in HIV-infected patients. Only sixteen HIV-infected individuals were processed, which the authors considered a major limit on how widely the findings apply. Alpha-beta chain pairing was not determined in the samples. The use of whole blood limited sequencing depth and precluded separation of the dynamics of distinct T-cell subpopulations. Unequal numbers of distinct sequences between patients and controls complicated comparisons, and size-matching overweighted rare events from HIV-infected data. Compared with untreated HIV+ repertoires, healthy control repertoires had roughly threefold more distinct CDR3s and a higher Shannon diversity. Both the Jaccard index and the count of highly shared sequences showed that healthy controls shared more CDR3s between individuals than HIV+ patients did. Alpha-chain CDR3s from MAIT cells appeared at high frequency in healthy controls but were severely depleted in HIV+ repertoires.

From its cysteine to its phenylalanine, the CDR3 spans 16 amino acids. The DNA shown is the 48-base CDR3, in frame from base 1. Trimming removed 2 bases from V and 0 bases from J, leaving 11 bases between the germline ends. Whole blood was used without cell fractionation, so the repertoire reflected all unsorted peripheral T cells. Ten uninfected healthy donors were sampled as controls, and about 40% of these ten donors were sampled twice roughly 3 months apart. For RNA extraction, 2 to 2.5 ml of peripheral blood was collected into Tempus tubes. Residual genomic DNA was removed with the TURBO-DNase kit and globin mRNA was depleted with GLOBINclear.

This sequence was found in an adult in good health. The sequence links TRBV12-3 or TRBV12-4 to TRBJ2-1; the D gene lacks a confident call. Source material: blood. DNA sequence: TGTGCCAGCAGTTTAATGGGCGAGAGCTCCTACAATGAGCAGTTCTTC. Its protein product is CASSLMGESSYNEQFF.